This passage covers 8 T cell receptor beta chains from one sample sequenced in a study of OX40 agonist ivuxolimab in advanced cancers. Here immunoSEQ multiplex PCR was the method, and the copy in TCRdb shows in-frame clones only, minus some. The sample contains roughly 81,000 clones, 88% of which appear only once. The sequences come from CD4+ or CD8+ T cells sorted from blood, collected in a trial of the OX40 agonist ivuxolimab. These receptors were taken from an adult with an advanced solid tumor such as melanoma, head and neck, liver or kidney cancer.

This sequence joins TRBV7-2 and TRBJ2-7, with D perhaps TRBD1 or TRBD2 (5 bases each). The CDR3 runs 15 residues. Germline V lookup: CDR1 SGHTA, CDR2 FQGNSA. The V and J ends lost 5 bases and 0 bases respectively, with 14 bases between them. The CDR3 loop reads CASSDRDRYSYEQYF. CDR3 sequence (DNA): TGTGCCAGCAGCGACCGGGACCGATACTCCTACGAGCAGTACTTC.

The J gene is TRBJ1-2, the V gene TRBV7-3; tentative D call: TRBD1 (6 bases). The CDR3 spans 14 residues. Germline V gene data show CDR1 as SGHTA and CDR2 as FQGTGA. Trimming cost V 4 bases and J 7 bases, with 16 bases left between them. The CDR3 region is CASSSSTGPGGYTF. In DNA, the CDR3 is TGTGCCAGCAGCTCGTCAACAGGGCCGGGTGGCTACACCTTC.

This clone was observed a few times. The V gene is TRBV6-5, the J gene TRBJ2-6; D is unresolved. V was trimmed by 7 bases and J by 4 bases, leaving 8 bases between them. The V gene's germline CDR1 is MNHEY and CDR2 SVGAGI. The CDR3 runs to 13 residues. The CDR3 coding sequence is TGTGCCAGCACCCGGCCGGGGGCCAACGTCCTGACTTTC. This gives the protein CASTRPGANVLTF.

CDR3 coding DNA: TGTGCCAGCACCTTAGAAGACGGTGGCTACACCTTC. Its translation is CASTLEDGGYTF. The chain is built from TRBV4-2 and TRBJ1-2; D call uncertain. Trimming took 7 bases from V and 7 from J, leaving 13 bases between them. This CDR3 has 12 amino acids. Germline V gives CDR1 LGHNA, CDR2 YNFKEQ.

The J gene is TRBJ2-7, the V gene TRBV9; weak D call: TRBD2 (5 bases). This CDR3 comprises 14 residues. Trimming pared 0 bases from V and 3 bases from J, leaving 10 bases between. The V gene's germline CDR1 is SGDLS and CDR2 YYNGEE. CDR3 amino acids: CASSVGDYNYEQYF. DNA for the CDR3: TGTGCCAGCAGCGTAGGCGACTACAACTACGAGCAGTACTTC.

CDR3 nucleotides: TGTGCCAGCAGCGAAAGGAGGACTTCACAAGAGACCCAGTACTTC. Translated, it gives CASSERRTSQETQYF. The rearrangement uses TRBV6-1 and TRBJ2-5, with D tentatively TRBD2 (5 bases). CDR1 MNHNS and CDR2 SASEGT come from the germline V gene. The CDR3 extends over 15 amino acids. Deletions cut 6 bases from V and 2 bases from J, with 16 bases between.

This chain links TRBV4-1 with TRBJ2-3; tentative D call: TRBD2 (7 bases). The V gene lost 1 base and the J gene lost 6 bases, with 11 bases spanning the gap. The CDR3 contains 14 residues. Germline loops: CDR1 MGHRA, CDR2 YSYEKL. The CDR3 DNA is TGCGCCAGCAGCCAAGCGGGGGGCAGGGATACGCAGTATTTT. This gives the protein CASSQAGGRDTQYF.

The chain couples TRBV18 to TRBJ1-1; D gene ambiguous. The CDR3 sequence is 13 residues long. The V end lost 3 bases, the J end lost 2 bases, and 7 bases lay between the germline ends. The V gene's germline CDR1 is KGHSH and CDR2 LQKENI. CDR3 nucleotide sequence: TGTGCCAGCTCACCGGGGTCAAACACTGAAGCTTTCTTT. Protein sequence: CASSPGSNTEAFF.